What follows are 27 T cell receptor beta chains derived from one specimen sequenced in a study of T cell responses to AZD1222 COVID-19 vaccine. Generated by immunoSEQ multiplex PCR, the TCRdb table keeps only in-frame clones and is missing some. The sample yields approximately 150,000 clones, about 92% seen once. The material was peripheral blood, obtained 28 days after the second AZD1222 dose. Every receptor here comes from an adult who received the AZD1222 COVID-19 vaccine.

The chain employs TRBV12-3 or TRBV12-4 and TRBJ1-4; perhaps TRBD1 as D (5 bases). The CDR3 contains 13 residues. Trimming removed 6 bases from V and 13 bases from J, with 18 bases in between. The CDR3 here is CASRHTPGTILFF. The CDR3 DNA reads TGTGCCAGCAGACACACTCCCGGGACGATACTGTTTTTT.

The J gene is TRBJ2-7, the V gene TRBV9; TRBD1 agrees at 7 bases. J gave up 1 base and V 0 bases, and 7 bases lay outside the gene matches. The CDR3 has 16 residues. CDR1 SGDLS and CDR2 YYNGEE come from the germline V gene. Written as DNA, the CDR3 is TGTGCCAGCAGCGTAGGACAGGGCATTCGGTCCTACGAGCAGTACTTC. This translates into CASSVGQGIRSYEQYF.

This clone has just one count. V gene TRBV6-1 combines with J gene TRBJ1-1; D may be TRBD1 (6 bases). The CDR3 covers 15 residues. Trimming removed 2 bases from V and 4 bases from J, with 14 bases in between. The germline V gene encodes CDR1 MNHNS and CDR2 SASEGT. CDR3 loop: CASSELGQRPTEAFF. The CDR3 region has the DNA TGTGCCAGCAGTGAATTGGGACAAAGGCCCACTGAAGCTTTCTTT.

The CDR3 region is CASSPRTGQGAWTEAFF. CDR3 DNA: TGCGCCAGCAGCCCTCGGACAGGACAGGGGGCCTGGACTGAAGCTTTCTTT. The V gene is TRBV10-1, the J gene TRBJ1-1; TRBD1 matches at 11 bases. Looked up from germline, CDR1 is WNHNN and CDR2 is SYGVQD (reference sequence). V dropped 6 bases and J dropped 5; count of bases not matched to a gene: 14. CDR3 size: 17 residues.

V gene TRBV7-5 combines with J gene TRBJ1-2. TRBV7-5 is a known pseudogene. There are 12 residues in the CDR3. Here the CDR3 DNA reads TGTGCCAGAAGCTTCAATGGAACTGGCTACACCTTC. Protein product: CARSFNGTGYTF.

The chain has TRBV7-2 and TRBJ1-1, with D possibly TRBD1 on 5 matching bases. Germline V gene lookup returns CDR1 SGHTA and CDR2 FQGNSA. The CDR3 is 14 amino acids. Deletions cut 3 bases from V and 5 bases from J, with 13 bases between. The CDR3 sequence: CASSLVGALTEAFF. The CDR3 DNA reads TGTGCCAGCAGCTTGGTCGGGGCGCTGACTGAAGCTTTCTTT.

The V gene is TRBV6-8, the J gene TRBJ2-3; D is uncertain. The V end was cut by 5 bases, the J end by 2 bases, with 14 bases between. Germline CDR1 MNHGY, CDR2 SAAAGT. The CDR3 contains 15 residues. In DNA, the CDR3 is TGTGCCAGCAGTGTGGGAATAGGTCCCACAGATACGCAGTATTTT. It encodes CASSVGIGPTDTQYF.

The chain employs TRBV5-4 and TRBJ1-2, with D unclear. Germline CDR1 reads SGHNT; CDR2 reads YYREEE (reference sequence). The V end was cut by 0 bases, the J end by 0 bases, with 6 bases between. The CDR3 extends over 14 amino acids. This chain's CDR3 is CASSLDGPNYGYTF. Here the CDR3 DNA reads TGTGCCAGCAGCTTGGACGGCCCTAACTATGGCTACACCTTC.

V usage is TRBV7-2 and J usage is TRBJ2-5; no firm D call. The germline CDR1 and CDR2 sequences are SGHTA and FQGNSA. Trimming removed 5 bases from V and 10 bases from J, with 11 bases in between. The CDR3 covers 11 residues. CDR3 in amino acids: CASSPLYYQYF. As DNA, the CDR3 is TGTGCCAGCAGCCCGCTCTATTACCAGTACTTC.

CDR3 region: CASSLGPNEQETQYF. The CDR3 region has the DNA TGCGCCAGCAGCTTGGGGCCGAATGAACAGGAGACCCAGTACTTC. The chain links TRBV5-1 to TRBJ2-5; D gene ambiguous. This CDR3 is 15 amino acids long. Per germline, CDR1 SGHRS and CDR2 YFSETQ. V lost 0 bases, J lost 5 bases, and 14 bases lay in between. Full variable domain (outside the CDR3, taken from reference TRBV5-1 and TRBJ2-5): KAGVTQTPRYLIKTRGQQVTLSCSPISGHRSVSWYQQTPGQGLQFLFEYFSETQRNKGNFPGRFSGRQFSNSRSEMNVSTLELGDSALYLCASSLGPNEQETQYFGPGTRLLVL.

The count of this clone is one. This chain links TRBV3-1 (or the pseudogene TRBV3-2) with TRBJ1-2; 10 positions match TRBD1. The CDR3 loop spans 16 amino acids. Germline V gene data show CDR1 as LGHDT and CDR2 as YNNKEL (reference sequence). Trimming removed 1 base from V and 7 bases from J; junction bases left unmatched: 9. DNA of the CDR3: TGTGCCAGCAGCCAAGCTACGACAGGGGGCGAGTCTGGCTACACCTTC. Translating it yields CASSQATTGGESGYTF.

The rearrangement uses TRBV30 and TRBJ2-1; weak D call: TRBD1 (5 bases). Germline CDR1 reads GTSNPN; CDR2 reads SVGIG (reference sequence). The CDR3 is made up of 12 amino acids. V lost 0 bases, J lost 8 bases, and 8 bases lay in between. The CDR3, as DNA: TGTGCCTGGAGTGTGCAGGGCCATGAGCAGTTCTTC. The encoded protein is CAWSVQGHEQFF.

The chain joins TRBV28 to TRBJ2-3; D tentatively fits TRBD1 or TRBD2 (5 bases each). The CDR3 covers 17 residues. Trimming cost V 1 base and J 1 base, with 15 bases left between them. Germline-derived CDR1 and CDR2 are MDHEN and SYDVKM. The CDR3 loop reads CASSLSSEGSRTDTQYF. CDR3 nucleotide sequence: TGTGCCAGCAGTTTATCTTCCGAGGGGAGCCGCACAGATACGCAGTATTTT.

The rearrangement links TRBV28 to TRBJ1-2; D call uncertain. The germline V gene encodes CDR1 MDHEN and CDR2 SYDVKM. Trimming removed 3 bases at V and 0 bases at J, with 8 bases between. The CDR3 extends over 14 amino acids. The CDR3 is CASSFPGSNYGYTF. CDR3 bases: TGTGCCAGCAGTTTTCCAGGTTCTAACTATGGCTACACCTTC.

A single count supports this clone. The chain carries TRBV6-5 and TRBJ1-2; D ambiguous. The CDR3 covers 13 residues. The V and J ends lost 6 bases and 8 bases respectively, with 16 bases between them. Per germline, CDR1 MNHEY and CDR2 SVGAGI. The CDR3 region has the DNA TGTGCCAGCAGAGTCACTACTTCAGGAGGCTACACCTTC. It translates to CASRVTTSGGYTF.

V is TRBV7-3 and J is TRBJ2-1; unclear D gene. V dropped 1 base and J dropped 4 bases, with 5 bases sitting between them. Looked up from germline, CDR1 is SGHTA and CDR2 is FQGTGA. This CDR3 spans 13 amino acids. CDR3 in amino acids: CASSLIQYNEQFF. As DNA, the CDR3 is TGTGCCAGCAGCTTAATACAGTACAATGAGCAGTTCTTC.

This sequence joins TRBV27 and TRBJ2-7; possibly TRBD2 for D (6 bases). Germline lookup yields CDR1 MNHEY and CDR2 SMNVEV (reference sequence). V lost 6 bases, J lost 0 bases, and 15 bases lay in between. The CDR3 loop spans 15 amino acids. The CDR3, as DNA: TGTGCCAGCAGGCTGGGACTCGACAGCTCCTACGAGCAGTACTTC. As protein: CASRLGLDSSYEQYF.

The J gene is TRBJ1-1, the V gene TRBV12-5; 8 nucleotides agree with TRBD1. V lost 10 bases to trimming and J lost 7 bases; unmatched junction nucleotides: 11. The V gene's germline CDR1 is LGHNT and CDR2 FRNRAP. The CDR3 extends over 13 amino acids. Here the CDR3 reads CAKSLPDRGEAFF. The CDR3 DNA sequence: TGTGCTAAGTCCCTCCCCGACAGGGGTGAAGCTTTCTTT.

The chain employs TRBV5-5 and TRBJ2-7; 13 positions match TRBD2. The V gene's germline CDR1 is SGHKS and CDR2 YYEKEE (reference sequence). The CDR3 contains 20 residues. V trimming: 4 bases; J trimming: 1 base; junction bases outside the gene matches: 17. CDR3 nucleotide sequence: TGTGCCAGCAGCCTACCTACTAGCGGGAGGGCCCTGGCCCTGTCCTACGAGCAGTACTTC. This sequence encodes CASSLPTSGRALALSYEQYF.

V is TRBV3-1 (or the pseudogene TRBV3-2) and J is TRBJ2-2; TRBD2 matches 12 bases. Germline V gives CDR1 LGHDT, CDR2 YNNKEL (reference sequence). There are 18 residues in the CDR3. V was pared by 2 bases and J by 3 bases, with 7 bases of the junction left unmatched. CDR3 DNA: TGTGCCAGCAGCCAACGGACTAGCGGGATGGTGGACACCGGGGAGCTGTTTTTT. Translated: CASSQRTSGMVDTGELFF.

In DNA, the CDR3 is TGTGCCATCAGAGACCGGGACGAGAGCTCCTACGAGCAGTACTTC. It encodes CAIRDRDESSYEQYF. The J gene is TRBJ2-7, the V gene TRBV10-3; D could derive from TRBD1 or TRBD2 (5 bases each). This CDR3 region has 15 residues. V was trimmed by 6 bases and J by 0 bases, leaving 15 bases between them. CDR1 is ENHRY, CDR2 SYGVKD, per germline.

This chain uses TRBV28 with TRBJ2-7, with D perhaps TRBD1 (6 bases). CDR3 length equals 13 residues. CDR1 and CDR2 (germline): MDHEN, SYDVKM. V was clipped by 5 bases and J by 1 base, with 9 bases between them. CDR3 sequence reads: CASSEGVSYEQYF. CDR3 DNA sequence: TGTGCCAGCAGTGAGGGGGTTTCCTACGAGCAGTACTTC.

This clone was detected a few times. This chain joins TRBV7-9 and TRBJ1-1; tentatively, D is TRBD1 (5 bases). From germline, CDR1 is SEHNR and CDR2 FQNEAQ (reference sequence). V was trimmed by 5 bases and J by 7 bases, leaving 17 bases between them. CDR3 length equals 14 residues. CDR3 sequence reads: CASSPMGGKGEAFF. CDR3 DNA: TGTGCCAGCAGCCCGATGGGGGGAAAGGGTGAAGCTTTCTTT.

The gene calls are TRBV4-2 and TRBJ2-6; unclear D gene. Trimming took 0 bases from V and 0 from J, leaving 15 bases between them. This CDR3 has 19 amino acids. Looked up from germline, CDR1 is LGHNA and CDR2 is YNFKEQ. The CDR3 DNA sequence: TGTGCCAGCAGCCAAGAGCTTCGACGAAAATTCTCTGGGGCCAACGTCCTGACTTTC. Residues: CASSQELRRKFSGANVLTF.

The rearrangement uses TRBV5-6 and TRBJ2-3, with D possibly being TRBD1 (6 bases). This CDR3 comprises 17 residues. The V end was cut by 0 bases, the J end by 8 bases, with 22 bases between. The germline V gene has CDR1 SGHDT and CDR2 YYEEEE. The CDR3 sequence is CASSLVQPGHGYATQYF. CDR3 DNA sequence: TGTGCCAGCAGCTTGGTCCAACCGGGACACGGGTATGCTACGCAGTATTTT.

This rearrangement joins TRBV5-1 to TRBJ1-1; 8 nucleotides match TRBD1. V lost 2 bases to trimming and J lost 4 bases; unmatched junction nucleotides: 7. CDR1 and CDR2 (germline): SGHRS, YFSETQ. This CDR3 contains 15 residues. The CDR3 DNA follows: TGCGCCAGCAGCTTAAGACAGGGGCGATCCACTGAAGCTTTCTTT. As protein: CASSLRQGRSTEAFF. The variable domain in full, completed from reference TRBV5-1 and TRBJ1-1, reads KAGVTQTPRYLIKTRGQQVTLSCSPISGHRSVSWYQQTPGQGLQFLFEYFSETQRNKGNFPGRFSGRQFSNSRSEMNVSTLELGDSALYLCASSLRQGRSTEAFFGQGTRLTVV.

CDR3 sequence: CASSLQGGPGTEAFF. CDR3 in DNA: TGCGCCAGCAGCCTACAGGGGGGACCGGGGACTGAAGCTTTCTTT. The rearrangement links TRBV4-1 to TRBJ1-1, with 8 bases fitting TRBD1. CDR1 is MGHRA and CDR2 is YSYEKL in the germline V gene. Unmatched junction bases numbered 9, after V lost 4 bases and J lost 5 bases. CDR3 size: 15 residues.